This entry features one T cell receptor (beta chain) sequence. Its target is not known. This entry belongs to a study of T cell responses to AZD1222 COVID-19 vaccine. The data were produced by immunoSEQ multiplex PCR, yet TCRdb's version contains in-frame clones alone and is incomplete. The sample yields around 130,000 clones, roughly 91% seen once. Broader study findings: Two doses of AZD1222 preceded a rise in Spike-specific TCR breadth and depth. The peak T cell response came first, and repertoires were sampled only after it.

The TCR sequence derives from an adult in good health. Sequencing was performed on peripheral blood, taken on day 0 of AZD1222 vaccination.

CDR3 loop: CASSIQNQPQHF. CDR3 bases: TGTGCCAGTAGTATCCAGAATCAGCCCCAGCATTTT. This chain connects TRBV19 to TRBJ1-5, with D uncertain. From germline, CDR1 is LNHDA and CDR2 SQIVND (reference sequence). V shed 3 bases and J shed 4 bases, with 4 bases lying between them. The CDR3 covers 12 residues.